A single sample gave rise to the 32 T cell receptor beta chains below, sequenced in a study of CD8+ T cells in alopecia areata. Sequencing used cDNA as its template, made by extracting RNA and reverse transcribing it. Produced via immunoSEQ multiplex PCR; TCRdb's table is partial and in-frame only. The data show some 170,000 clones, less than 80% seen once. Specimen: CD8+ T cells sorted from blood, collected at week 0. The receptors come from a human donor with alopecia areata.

CDR3 sequence reads: CASSQVGRNEQFF. CDR3 in DNA: TGTGCCAGCAGCCAGGTGGGACGCAATGAGCAGTTCTTC. The chain combines TRBV14 with TRBJ2-1, with D perhaps given as TRBD1 or TRBD2 (5 bases each). CDR3 length equals 13 residues. V was pared by 3 bases and J by 6 bases, with 9 bases between. Germline CDR1 is SGHDN and CDR2 is FVKESK.

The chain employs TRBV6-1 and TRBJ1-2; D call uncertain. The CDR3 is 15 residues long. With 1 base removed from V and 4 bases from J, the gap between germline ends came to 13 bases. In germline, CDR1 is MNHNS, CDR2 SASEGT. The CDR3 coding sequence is TGTGCCAGCAGTGAAGACCCTTTGACGATCTATGGCTACACCTTC. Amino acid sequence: CASSEDPLTIYGYTF.

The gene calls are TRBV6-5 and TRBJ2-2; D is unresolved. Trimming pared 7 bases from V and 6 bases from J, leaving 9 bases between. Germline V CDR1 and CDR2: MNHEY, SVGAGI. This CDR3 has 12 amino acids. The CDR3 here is CASNGVPGELFF. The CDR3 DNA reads TGTGCCAGCAATGGGGTTCCCGGGGAGCTGTTTTTT.

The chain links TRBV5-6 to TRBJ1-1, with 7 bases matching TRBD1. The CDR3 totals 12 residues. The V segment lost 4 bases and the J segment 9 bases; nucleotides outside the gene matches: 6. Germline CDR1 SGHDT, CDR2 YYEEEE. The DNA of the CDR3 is TGTGCCAGCAGCCCGGGACAGAACAAAGCTTTCTTT. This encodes CASSPGQNKAFF.

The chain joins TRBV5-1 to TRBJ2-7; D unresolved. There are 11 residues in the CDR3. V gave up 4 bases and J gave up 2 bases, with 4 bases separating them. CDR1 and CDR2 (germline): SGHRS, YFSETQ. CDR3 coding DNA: TGCGCCAGCAGCGTTACCTACGAGCAGTACTTC. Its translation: CASSVTYEQYF.

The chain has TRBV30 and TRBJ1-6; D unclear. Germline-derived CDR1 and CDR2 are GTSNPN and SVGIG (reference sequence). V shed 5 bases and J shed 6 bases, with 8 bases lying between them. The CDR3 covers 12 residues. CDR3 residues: CAWSYINSPLHF. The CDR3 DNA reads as TGTGCCTGGTCTTATATTAATTCACCCCTCCACTTT. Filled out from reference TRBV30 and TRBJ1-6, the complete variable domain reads SQTIHQWPATLVQPVGSPLSLECTVEGTSNPNLYWYRQAAGRGLQLLFYSVGIGQISSEVPQNLSASRPQDRQFILSSKKLLLSDSGFYLCAWSYINSPLHFGNGTRLTVT.

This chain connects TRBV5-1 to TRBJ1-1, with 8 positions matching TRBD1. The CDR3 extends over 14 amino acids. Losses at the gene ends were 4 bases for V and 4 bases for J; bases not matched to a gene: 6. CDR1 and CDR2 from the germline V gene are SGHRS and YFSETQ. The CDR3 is CASSRTGMGTEAFF. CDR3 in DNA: TGCGCCAGCAGCAGGACAGGGATGGGCACTGAAGCTTTCTTT.

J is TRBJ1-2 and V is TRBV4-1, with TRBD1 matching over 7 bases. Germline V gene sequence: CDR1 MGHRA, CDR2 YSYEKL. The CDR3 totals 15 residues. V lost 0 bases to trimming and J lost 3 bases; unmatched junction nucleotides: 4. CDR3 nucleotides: TGCGCCAGCAGCCAAGAGTCCGGGACAGACTATGGCTACACCTTC. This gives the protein CASSQESGTDYGYTF.

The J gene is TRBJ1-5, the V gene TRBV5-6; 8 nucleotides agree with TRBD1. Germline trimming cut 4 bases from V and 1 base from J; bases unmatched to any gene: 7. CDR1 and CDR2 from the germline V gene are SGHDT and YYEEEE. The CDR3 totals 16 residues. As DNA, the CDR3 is TGTGCCAGCAGCCTCGGACAGGGATTAAGCAATCAGCCCCAGCATTTT. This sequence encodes CASSLGQGLSNQPQHF. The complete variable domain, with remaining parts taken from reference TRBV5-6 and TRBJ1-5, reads DAGVTQSPTHLIKTRGQQVTLRCSPKSGHDTVSWYQQALGQGPQFIFQYYEEEERQRGNFPDRFSGHQFPNYSSELNVNALLLGDSALYLCASSLGQGLSNQPQHFGDGTRLSIL.

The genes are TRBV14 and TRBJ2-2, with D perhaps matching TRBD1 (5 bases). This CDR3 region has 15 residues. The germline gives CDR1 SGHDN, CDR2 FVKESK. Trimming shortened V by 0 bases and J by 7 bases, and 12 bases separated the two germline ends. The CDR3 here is CASSQDWAGYGELFF. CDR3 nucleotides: TGTGCCAGCAGCCAAGATTGGGCAGGGTACGGGGAGCTGTTTTTT.

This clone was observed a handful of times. The CDR3 protein is CASSISGLDTEAFF. CDR3 in DNA: TGTGCCAGTAGTATTTCGGGATTGGACACTGAAGCTTTCTTT. V gene TRBV19 combines with J gene TRBJ1-1; no clear D. The CDR3 length is 14 residues. V was cut by 3 bases and J by 3 bases, with 11 bases left in between. Germline loops: CDR1 LNHDA, CDR2 SQIVND (reference sequence).

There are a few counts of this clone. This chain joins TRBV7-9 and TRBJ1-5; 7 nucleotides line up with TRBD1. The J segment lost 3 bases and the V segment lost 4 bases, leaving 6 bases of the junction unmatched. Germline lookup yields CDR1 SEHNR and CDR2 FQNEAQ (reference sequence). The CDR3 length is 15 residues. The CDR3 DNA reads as TGTGCCAGCAGCTCGGGGGACAGTCTCAATCAGCCCCAGCATTTT. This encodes CASSSGDSLNQPQHF.

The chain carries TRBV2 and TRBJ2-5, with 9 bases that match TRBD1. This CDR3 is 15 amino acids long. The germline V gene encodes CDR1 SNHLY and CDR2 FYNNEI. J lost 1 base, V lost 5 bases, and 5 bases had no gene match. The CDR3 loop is CASSRRDRVQETQYF. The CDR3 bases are TGTGCCAGCAGTCGAAGGGACAGGGTCCAAGAGACCCAGTACTTC.

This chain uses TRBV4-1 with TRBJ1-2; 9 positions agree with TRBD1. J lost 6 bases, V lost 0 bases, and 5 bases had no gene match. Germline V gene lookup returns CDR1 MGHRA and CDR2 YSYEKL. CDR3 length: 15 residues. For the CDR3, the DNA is TGCGCCAGCAGCCAAGAGGGACAGGGTGTAAATGGCTACACCTTC. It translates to CASSQEGQGVNGYTF.

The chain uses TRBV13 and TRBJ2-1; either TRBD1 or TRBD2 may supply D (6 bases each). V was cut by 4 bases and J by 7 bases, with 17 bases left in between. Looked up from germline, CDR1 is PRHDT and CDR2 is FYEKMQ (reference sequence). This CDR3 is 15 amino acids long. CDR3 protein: CASSSPGGSRNEQFF. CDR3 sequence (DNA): TGTGCCAGCAGCTCCCCCGGGGGCTCGAGGAATGAGCAGTTCTTC.

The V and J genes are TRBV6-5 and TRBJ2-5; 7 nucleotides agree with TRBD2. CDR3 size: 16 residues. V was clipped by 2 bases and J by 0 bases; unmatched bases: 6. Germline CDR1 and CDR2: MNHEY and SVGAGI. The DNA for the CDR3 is TGTGCCAGCAGTTACGGGCGGGGGAGGTACCAAGAGACCCAGTACTTC. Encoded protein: CASSYGRGRYQETQYF.

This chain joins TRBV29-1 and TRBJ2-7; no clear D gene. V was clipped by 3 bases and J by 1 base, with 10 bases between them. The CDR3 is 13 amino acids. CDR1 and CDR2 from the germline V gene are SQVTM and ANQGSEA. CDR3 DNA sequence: TGCAGCGTTGAGGCGGAAACGTCCTACGAGCAGTACTTC. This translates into CSVEAETSYEQYF.

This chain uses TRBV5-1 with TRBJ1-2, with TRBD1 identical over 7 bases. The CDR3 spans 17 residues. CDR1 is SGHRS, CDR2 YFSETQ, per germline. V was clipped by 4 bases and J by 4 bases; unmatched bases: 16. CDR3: CASSRRTGGFLFYGYTF. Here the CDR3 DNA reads TGCGCCAGCAGCAGACGGACAGGAGGTTTCCTATTCTATGGCTACACCTTC. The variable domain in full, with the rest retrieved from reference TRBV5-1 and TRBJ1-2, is KAGVTQTPRYLIKTRGQQVTLSCSPISGHRSVSWYQQTPGQGLQFLFEYFSETQRNKGNFPGRFSGRQFSNSRSEMNVSTLELGDSALYLCASSRRTGGFLFYGYTFGSGTRLTVV.

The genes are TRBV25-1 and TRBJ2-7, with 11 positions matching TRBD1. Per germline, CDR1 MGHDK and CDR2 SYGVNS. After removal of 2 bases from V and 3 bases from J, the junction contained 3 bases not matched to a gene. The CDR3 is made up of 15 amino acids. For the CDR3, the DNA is TGTGCCAGCAGTGAACCGGGACAGGGGGTCTACGAGCAGTACTTC. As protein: CASSEPGQGVYEQYF.

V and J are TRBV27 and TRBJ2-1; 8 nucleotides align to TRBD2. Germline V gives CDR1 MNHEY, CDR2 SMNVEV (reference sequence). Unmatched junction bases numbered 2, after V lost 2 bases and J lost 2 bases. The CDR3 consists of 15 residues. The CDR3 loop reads CASSLNGGAYNEQFF. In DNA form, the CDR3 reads TGTGCCAGCAGTTTAAACGGGGGGGCCTACAATGAGCAGTTCTTC.

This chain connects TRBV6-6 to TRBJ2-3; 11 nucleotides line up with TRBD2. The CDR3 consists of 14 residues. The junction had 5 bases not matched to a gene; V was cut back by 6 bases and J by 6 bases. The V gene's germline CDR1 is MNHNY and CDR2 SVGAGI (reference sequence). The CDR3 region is CASRLAGGWDTQYF. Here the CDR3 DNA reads TGTGCCAGCAGGCTAGCGGGAGGATGGGATACGCAGTATTTT.

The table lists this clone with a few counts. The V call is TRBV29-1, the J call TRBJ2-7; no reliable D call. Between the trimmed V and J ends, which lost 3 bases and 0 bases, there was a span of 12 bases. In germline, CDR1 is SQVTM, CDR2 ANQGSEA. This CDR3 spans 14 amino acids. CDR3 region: CSVEGVGSSYEQYF. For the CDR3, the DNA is TGCAGCGTTGAGGGCGTCGGCAGCTCCTACGAGCAGTACTTC.

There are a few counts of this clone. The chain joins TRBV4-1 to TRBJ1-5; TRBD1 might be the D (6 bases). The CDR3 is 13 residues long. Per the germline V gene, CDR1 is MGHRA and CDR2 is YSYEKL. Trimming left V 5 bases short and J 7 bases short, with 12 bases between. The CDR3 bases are TGCGCCAGCAGCGCAGGGAGGGGGCAGCCCCAGCATTTT. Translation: CASSAGRGQPQHF.

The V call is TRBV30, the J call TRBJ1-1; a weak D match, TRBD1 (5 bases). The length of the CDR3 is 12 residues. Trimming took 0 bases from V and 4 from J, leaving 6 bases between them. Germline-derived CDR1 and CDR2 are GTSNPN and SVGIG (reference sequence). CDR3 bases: TGTGCCTGGAGTGTAGGGGCCACTGAAGCTTTCTTT. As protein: CAWSVGATEAFF.

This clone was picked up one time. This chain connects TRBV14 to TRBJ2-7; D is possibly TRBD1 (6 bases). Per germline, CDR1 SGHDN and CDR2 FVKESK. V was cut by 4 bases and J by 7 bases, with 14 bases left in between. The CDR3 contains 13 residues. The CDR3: CASSLQGIGEQYF. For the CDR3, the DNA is TGTGCCAGCAGCCTCCAGGGGATCGGAGAGCAGTACTTC.

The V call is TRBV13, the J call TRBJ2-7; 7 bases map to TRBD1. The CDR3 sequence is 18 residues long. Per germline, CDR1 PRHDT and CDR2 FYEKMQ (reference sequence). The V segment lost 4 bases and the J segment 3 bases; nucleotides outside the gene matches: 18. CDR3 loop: CASSSFDGADRESYEQYF. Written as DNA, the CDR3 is TGTGCCAGCAGCTCGTTCGACGGCGCCGACAGGGAAAGCTACGAGCAGTACTTC.

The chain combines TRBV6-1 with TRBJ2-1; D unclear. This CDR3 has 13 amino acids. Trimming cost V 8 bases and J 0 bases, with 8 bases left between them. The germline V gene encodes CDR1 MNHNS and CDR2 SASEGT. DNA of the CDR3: TGTGCCAGCGGGCAGCCCTCCTACAATGAGCAGTTCTTC. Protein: CASGQPSYNEQFF.

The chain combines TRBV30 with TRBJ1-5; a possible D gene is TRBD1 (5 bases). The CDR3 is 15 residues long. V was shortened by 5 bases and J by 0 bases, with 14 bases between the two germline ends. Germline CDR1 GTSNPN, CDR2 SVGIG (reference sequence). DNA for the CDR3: TGTGCCTGGGGCCCGGGGGAGGATAGCAATCAGCCCCAGCATTTT. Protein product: CAWGPGEDSNQPQHF.

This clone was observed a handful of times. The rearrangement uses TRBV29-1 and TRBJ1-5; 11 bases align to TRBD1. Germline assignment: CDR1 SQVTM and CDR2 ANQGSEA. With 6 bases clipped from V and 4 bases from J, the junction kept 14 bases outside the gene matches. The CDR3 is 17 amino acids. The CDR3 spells CSVLRDRGDCRNQPQHF. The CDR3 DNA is TGCAGCGTCCTCCGGGACAGGGGGGACTGCCGGAATCAGCCCCAGCATTTT.

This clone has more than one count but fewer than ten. CDR3 protein: CASSQVTSGYNEQFF. In DNA form, the CDR3 reads TGCGCCAGCAGCCAAGTGACTAGCGGGTACAATGAGCAGTTCTTC. This rearrangement joins TRBV4-1 to TRBJ2-1, with 10 bases fitting TRBD2. CDR1 and CDR2 (germline): MGHRA, YSYEKL. Losses at the gene ends were 1 base for V and 4 bases for J; bases not matched to a gene: 1. The CDR3 is 15 amino acids.

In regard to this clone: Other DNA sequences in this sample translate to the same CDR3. The CDR3 here is CASSQVAGNGYTF. In DNA, the CDR3 is TGTGCCAGCAGCCAAGTAGCAGGCAATGGCTACACCTTC. The chain couples TRBV14 to TRBJ1-2; D is unresolved. Trimming removed 1 base from V and 6 bases from J, with 9 bases in between. In germline, CDR1 is SGHDN, CDR2 FVKESK. The CDR3 has 13 residues.

CDR3 DNA: TGTGCCAGCAGTTCTGGGACAGGGATTAGCAATCAGCCCCAGCATTTT. This sequence encodes CASSSGTGISNQPQHF. J is TRBJ1-5 and V is TRBV27; 9 positions agree with TRBD1. CDR1 and CDR2 (germline): MNHEY, SMNVEV (reference sequence). Unmatched junction bases numbered 4, after V lost 4 bases and J lost 0 bases. This CDR3 has 16 amino acids.